The 7 T cell receptor beta chains below were found in one sample sequenced in a study of T cell responses to AZD1222 COVID-19 vaccine (dated by TCRdb to the early 2020s). The sample's time point, from its label and the paper: about 28 days (+/-7) after the second vaccine dose. The library was generated by the immunoSEQ multiplex PCR assay. Held by TCRdb, this immuneACCESS table contains in-frame sequences only and omits some clones. Under half of the omission traces to an unresolved V gene where checked; the cause of the rest is unknown. This sample is represented by about 110,000 clones; roughly 86% of them were singletons. 4.4% of the sample comes from the top ten. Sequencing was performed on peripheral blood, taken 28 days after the second AZD1222 dose. All receptors come from an adult who received the AZD1222 COVID-19 vaccine.

The chain has TRBV7-9 and TRBJ1-1, with a tentative D call TRBD1 (5 bases). CDR1 is SEHNR and CDR2 is FQNEAQ in the germline V gene (reference sequence). The V and J ends lost 7 bases and 10 bases respectively, with 25 bases between them. The CDR3 is made up of 15 amino acids. The CDR3 sequence: CASNLQAGPPARAFF. CDR3 nucleotides: TGTGCCAGCAACTTGCAAGCGGGACCCCCCGCGCGAGCTTTCTTT.

V is TRBV7-9 and J is TRBJ1-1, with a weak D call TRBD1 (5 bases). Trimming shortened V by 5 bases and J by 1 base, and 11 bases separated the two germline ends. The CDR3 is 14 residues long. Germline loops: CDR1 SEHNR, CDR2 FQNEAQ (reference sequence). Here the CDR3 DNA reads TGTGCCAGCAGCCGTCCTGGGGGGAACACTGAAGCTTTCTTT. Its protein product is CASSRPGGNTEAFF.

The rearrangement links TRBV11-3 to TRBJ2-5; D remains unclear. The germline gives CDR1 SGHNT, CDR2 YENEEA. Trimming cost V 0 bases and J 5 bases, with 13 bases left between them. The CDR3 consists of 15 residues. The CDR3 region is CASSLDSSNGETQYF. CDR3 sequence (DNA): TGTGCCAGCAGCTTAGATTCGAGTAATGGCGAGACCCAGTACTTC.

CDR3 region: CASRPREGALNTEAFF. The CDR3 nucleotides read TGTGCCAGCAGGCCTCGAGAAGGGGCCTTGAACACTGAAGCTTTCTTT. The rearrangement joins TRBV9 to TRBJ1-1, with D possibly TRBD1 on 5 matching bases. The CDR3 spans 16 residues. Germline V gene data show CDR1 as SGDLS and CDR2 as YYNGEE. V lost 5 bases, J lost 0 bases, and 17 bases lay in between.

The chain recombines TRBV10-3 with TRBJ1-3; no clear D gene. Trimming removed 3 bases from V and 0 bases from J, with 6 bases in between. Germline V gene data show CDR1 as ENHRY and CDR2 as SYGVKD. This CDR3 region has 14 residues. The chain's CDR3 is CAISELGSGNTIYF. The CDR3 nucleotides read TGTGCCATCAGTGAATTAGGCTCTGGAAACACCATATATTTT.

The gene calls are TRBV18 and TRBJ2-1; 9 bases are shared with TRBD2. V lost 4 bases and J lost 6; bases outside the gene matches: 16. This CDR3 region has 18 residues. The germline gives CDR1 KGHSH, CDR2 LQKENI. The CDR3 sequence: CASSRPLLNSGSLNEQFF. The CDR3 nucleotides read TGTGCCAGCTCACGGCCCCTTCTTAATAGCGGGAGTCTCAATGAGCAGTTCTTC.

This chain joins TRBV2 and TRBJ2-7; 8 positions match TRBD1. Germline CDR1 is SNHLY and CDR2 is FYNNEI. V lost 5 bases, J lost 6 bases, and 6 bases stayed unmatched. This CDR3 has 13 residues. CDR3 nucleotide sequence: TGTGCCAGCAGTCCCAGGGGGCAAGTCGAGCAGTACTTC. It is translated as CASSPRGQVEQYF.